These 23 T cell receptor beta chains originate from one sample sequenced in a study of CD8+ T cells in alopecia areata. Treatment: oral pan-JAK inhibitor, 5-10 mg twice daily. Extracted RNA was reverse transcribed, and the resulting cDNA served as sequencing template. The table came from immunoSEQ multiplex PCR; TCRdb's copy has only in-frame clones and leaves some out. The data hold more than 200,000 clones, with over 60% observed a single time. Sequences were derived from CD4+ T cells sorted from blood, sampled at week 4, from a patient treated with tofacitinib. These receptor sequences come from a human donor with alopecia areata.

V and J are TRBV27 and TRBJ2-7; 10 bases fit TRBD1. The germline CDR1 and CDR2 sequences are MNHEY and SMNVEV (reference sequence). V dropped 6 bases and J dropped 4; count of bases not matched to a gene: 9. The CDR3 extends over 15 amino acids. CDR3 nucleotide sequence: TGTGCCAGCAGCCGCGGGACAGGGGTTCTTTACGAGCAGTACTTC. It yields the protein CASSRGTGVLYEQYF.

This clone occurred a few times. V is TRBV9 and J is TRBJ2-1, with a tentative D call TRBD2 (7 bases). V was shortened by 0 bases and J by 6 bases, with 19 bases between the two germline ends. The germline CDR1 and CDR2 sequences are SGDLS and YYNGEE. This CDR3 comprises 17 residues. The CDR3 here is CASSVGSGNREGNEQFF. Here the CDR3 DNA reads TGTGCCAGCAGCGTAGGGTCCGGTAACAGGGAGGGCAATGAGCAGTTCTTC.

This chain links TRBV13 with TRBJ1-1, with 8 bases lining up with TRBD1. V gave up 7 bases and J gave up 7 bases; unmatched junction bases: 8. Germline V CDR1 and CDR2: PRHDT, FYEKMQ (reference sequence). The CDR3 length is 13 residues. The CDR3 DNA reads TGTGCCAGCAACGAGCAGGGGACAGGTGAAGCTTTCTTT. This translates into CASNEQGTGEAFF.

This sequence joins TRBV29-1 and TRBJ2-2, with D tentatively TRBD1 or TRBD2 (6 bases each). V was trimmed by 4 bases and J by 6 bases, leaving 15 bases between them. CDR3 length: 14 residues. The germline V gene has CDR1 SQVTM and CDR2 ANQGSEA. In DNA form, the CDR3 reads TGCAGCGTTGTGAGGGGGGCCACCGCCGGGGAGCTGTTTTTT. Translation: CSVVRGATAGELFF.

A few counts support this clone. The chain links TRBV2 to TRBJ2-7; no reliable D call. Per the germline V gene, CDR1 is SNHLY and CDR2 is FYNNEI. The CDR3 is 15 residues long. V shed 0 bases and J shed 2 bases, with 11 bases lying between them. CDR3 nucleotides: TGTGCCAGCAGTGAAGCGCTTGTCAGTGCCTACGAGCAGTACTTC. It codes for CASSEALVSAYEQYF.

This clone was detected only a few times. The CDR3 DNA sequence: TGTGCCAGCAGCGACCCTGGGACAGGGGACACTGAAGCTTTCTTT. This encodes CASSDPGTGDTEAFF. The chain employs TRBV5-4 and TRBJ1-1; TRBD1 matches 10 bases. The V and J ends lost 4 bases and 3 bases, in that order; junction bases with no gene match: 6. This CDR3 comprises 15 residues. Germline assignment: CDR1 SGHNT and CDR2 YYREEE (reference sequence).

This clone was seen only a few times. This chain links TRBV7-2 with TRBJ2-7, with TRBD1 as a possible D gene (6 bases). The CDR3 covers 13 residues. Trimming left V 5 bases short and J 2 bases short, with 10 bases between. Germline V gene lookup returns CDR1 SGHTA and CDR2 FQGNSA. DNA of the CDR3: TGTGCCAGCAGCGGGGGCGCTCCCTACGAGCAGTACTTC. Amino acid sequence: CASSGGAPYEQYF.

The chain employs TRBV7-9 and TRBJ2-2; TRBD1 matches 7 bases. The J segment lost 6 bases and the V segment lost 4 bases, leaving 2 bases of the junction unmatched. From germline, CDR1 is SEHNR and CDR2 FQNEAQ (reference sequence). The CDR3 loop spans 13 amino acids. CDR3 in amino acids: CASSSTGSGELFF. Written as DNA, the CDR3 is TGTGCCAGCAGCTCGACAGGGTCCGGGGAGCTGTTTTTT.

This clone appeared a few times. This sequence joins TRBV29-1 and TRBJ1-1; a weak D match, TRBD1 (5 bases). CDR1 and CDR2 from the germline V gene are SQVTM and ANQGSEA. Trimming stripped 2 bases from V and 1 base from J, with 20 bases between. The CDR3 covers 17 residues. The CDR3 DNA is TGCAGCGTTGAATCCGAAGGGCGGCTCGGACAGAACACTGAAGCTTTCTTT. Amino acids: CSVESEGRLGQNTEAFF. Complete variable domain (other parts from reference TRBV29-1 and TRBJ1-1): SAVISQKPSRDICQRGTSLTIQCQVDSQVTMMFWYRQQPGQSLTLIATANQGSEATYESGFVIDKFPISRPNLTFSTLTVSNMSPEDSSIYLCSVESEGRLGQNTEAFFGQGTRLTVV.

This clone was seen a few times. V usage is TRBV19 and J usage is TRBJ2-2; maybe TRBD1 (6 bases). This CDR3 spans 15 amino acids. V lost 7 bases and J lost 1, with 13 bases in between. From germline, CDR1 is LNHDA and CDR2 SQIVND (reference sequence). CDR3 protein: CASTLIQGNTGELFF. CDR3 in DNA: TGTGCCAGTACCCTCATACAGGGGAACACCGGGGAGCTGTTTTTT.

The genes are TRBV7-9 and TRBJ2-7, with D possibly being TRBD1 (7 bases). V dropped 0 bases and J dropped 12 bases, with 9 bases sitting between them. This CDR3 region has 11 residues. Germline assignment: CDR1 SEHNR and CDR2 FQNEAQ (reference sequence). The CDR3 sequence is CASSLARGAYF. CDR3 DNA: TGTGCCAGCAGCTTAGCCAGGGGGGCGTACTTC. Full variable domain (rest looked up from reference TRBV7-9 and TRBJ2-7): DTGVSQNPRHKITKRGQNVTFRCDPISEHNRLYWYRQTLGQGPEFLTYFQNEAQLEKSRLLSDRFSAERPKGSFSTLEIQRTEQGDSAMYLCASSLARGAYFGPGTRLTVT.

The chain recombines TRBV7-2 with TRBJ1-2; possible D gene TRBD1, 5 bases. The CDR3 contains 13 residues. Trimming took off 1 base at V and 7 bases at J, with 10 bases between the two ends. The germline CDR1 and CDR2 sequences are SGHTA and FQGNSA. As DNA, the CDR3 is TGTGCCAGCAGCTTAGGGCAGGGTAGTGGCTACACCTTC. Amino acid sequence: CASSLGQGSGYTF.

The chain couples TRBV6-5 to TRBJ1-1, with D possibly TRBD1 on 5 matching bases. CDR1 MNHEY and CDR2 SVGAGI come from the germline V gene. Trimming shortened V by 2 bases and J by 4 bases, and 11 bases separated the two germline ends. This CDR3 has 14 amino acids. CDR3 DNA: TGTGCCAGCAGTTACCAGGGAATAGGCACTGAAGCTTTCTTT. The encoded protein is CASSYQGIGTEAFF.

The chain employs TRBV5-8 and TRBJ2-3, with 9 bases fitting TRBD2. CDR1 is SGHTS, CDR2 YDEGEE, per germline. This CDR3 contains 15 residues. J was trimmed by 5 bases and V by 1 base; bases with no gene match: 5. The CDR3 protein is CASSLWRGGQDTQYF. The CDR3 nucleotides are TGTGCCAGCAGCTTGTGGCGGGGGGGCCAAGATACGCAGTATTTT.

This chain links TRBV2 with TRBJ2-3, with TRBD1 matching 9 bases. The CDR3 is made up of 16 amino acids. V trimming: 6 bases; J trimming: 1 base; junction bases outside the gene matches: 8. Germline V gene data show CDR1 as SNHLY and CDR2 as FYNNEI. CDR3 nucleotides: TGTGCCAGCAGATTCGGACAGGGGCTCGGCACAGATACGCAGTATTTT. It codes for CASRFGQGLGTDTQYF.

V and J are TRBV7-2 and TRBJ1-4; 9 bases line up with TRBD1. CDR3 size: 14 residues. V was clipped by 5 bases and J by 5 bases; unmatched bases: 3. Germline V gene sequence: CDR1 SGHTA, CDR2 FQGNSA. CDR3 nucleotide sequence: TGTGCCAGCAGCCCGGGACAGGGAAATGAAAAACTGTTTTTT. It encodes CASSPGQGNEKLFF.

This clone was seen more than once but under ten times. The genes are TRBV4-3 and TRBJ1-2; D call uncertain. CDR3 length: 15 amino acids. Germline CDR1 and CDR2: LGHNA and YSLEER. Deletions cut 0 bases from V and 2 bases from J, with 10 bases between. The CDR3 loop reads CASSQDGTVNYGYTF. In nucleotides, the CDR3 is TGCGCCAGCAGCCAAGATGGTACAGTCAACTATGGCTACACCTTC.

The chain carries TRBV30 and TRBJ2-7; D gene uncertain. The germline CDR1 and CDR2 sequences are GTSNPN and SVGIG (reference sequence). The CDR3 has 11 amino acids. The V end was cut by 1 base, the J end by 7 bases, with 8 bases between. The CDR3 reads CAWSDRREQYF. DNA of the CDR3: TGTGCCTGGAGTGACCGGAGAGAGCAGTACTTC.

This chain connects TRBV5-6 to TRBJ1-6; 7 bases are a match to TRBD1. Germline V CDR1 and CDR2: SGHDT, YYEEEE. CDR3 length: 13 amino acids. J was trimmed by 14 bases and V by 4 bases; bases with no gene match: 9. The CDR3 loop is CASSPGQPLALHF. The CDR3 nucleotides read TGTGCCAGCAGCCCGGGACAGCCCTTAGCCCTCCACTTT.

V and J are TRBV4-2 and TRBJ2-7, with 9 bases lining up with TRBD2. This CDR3 has 16 residues. Trimming cost V 3 bases and J 0 bases; bases outside gene matches: 6. Germline V gives CDR1 LGHNA, CDR2 YNFKEQ. As DNA, the CDR3 is TGTGCCAGCAGCCAGACAGCGGGACTAGCCTCCTACGAGCAGTACTTC. Translation gives CASSQTAGLASYEQYF.

The chain couples TRBV28 to TRBJ1-1, with TRBD1 identical over 7 bases. V shed 5 bases, J shed 10 bases, and the junction held 7 bases outside the gene matches. Germline V lookup: CDR1 MDHEN, CDR2 SYDVKM. This CDR3 spans 12 amino acids. The CDR3 nucleotides are TGTGCCAGCAGTCTCCAGGGGGTGGTAGCTTTCTTT. Amino acids: CASSLQGVVAFF.

The chain combines TRBV27 with TRBJ2-4, with a possible D match to TRBD1 (6 bases). Germline CDR1 reads MNHEY; CDR2 reads SMNVEV (reference sequence). V dropped 3 bases and J dropped 5 bases, with 14 bases sitting between them. The CDR3 is 15 residues long. The DNA for the CDR3 is TGTGCCAGCAGTTTTTTGGGGGCGAGCGAAAACATTCAGTACTTC. This sequence encodes CASSFLGASENIQYF.

J is TRBJ2-5 and V is TRBV25-1; D not resolved. Germline V CDR1 and CDR2: MGHDK, SYGVNS. CDR3 size: 11 residues. V shed 4 bases and J shed 5 bases, with 5 bases lying between them. The CDR3: CASSARETQYF. In nucleotides, the CDR3 is TGTGCCAGCAGTGCCCGGGAGACCCAGTACTTC. The full variable domain, with the rest looked up from reference TRBV25-1 and TRBJ2-5, is EADIYQTPRYLVIGTGKKITLECSQTMGHDKMYWYQQDPGMELHLIHYSYGVNSTEKGDLSSESTVSRIRTEHFPLTLESARPSHTSQYLCASSARETQYFGPGTRLLVL.